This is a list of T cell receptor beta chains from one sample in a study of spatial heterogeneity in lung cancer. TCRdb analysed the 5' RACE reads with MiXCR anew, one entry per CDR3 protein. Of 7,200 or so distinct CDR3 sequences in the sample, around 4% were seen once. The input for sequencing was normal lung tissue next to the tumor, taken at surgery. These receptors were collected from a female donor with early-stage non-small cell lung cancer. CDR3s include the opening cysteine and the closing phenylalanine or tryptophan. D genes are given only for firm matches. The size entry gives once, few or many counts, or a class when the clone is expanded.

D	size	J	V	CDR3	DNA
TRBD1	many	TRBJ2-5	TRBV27	CASARRTGKGTQYF	TGTGCCAGCGCTCGTAGGACAGGGAAGGGGACCCAGTACTTC
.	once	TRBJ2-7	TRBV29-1	CSAILAGVTYEQYF	TGCAGCGCGATCCTAGCAGGAGTGACCTACGAGCAGTACTTC
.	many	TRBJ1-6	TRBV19	CASSDREGTPLHF	TGTGCCAGTAGTGACCGAGAGGGGACACCCCTCCACTTT
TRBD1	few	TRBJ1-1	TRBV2	CASSDWTGGETFF	TGTGCCAGCAGTGACTGGACAGGGGGCGAGACTTTCTTT
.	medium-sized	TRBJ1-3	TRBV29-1	CSAERQDGNTIYF	TGCAGCGCGGAGAGGCAAGATGGAAACACCATATATTTT
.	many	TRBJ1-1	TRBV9	CASSLKAYGNTEAFF	TGTGCCAGCTCACTAAAGGCCTATGGGAACACTGAAGCTTTCTTT
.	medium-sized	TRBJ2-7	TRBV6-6	CASRTEIYEQYF	TGTGCCAGCCGGACAGAGATCTACGAGCAGTACTTC
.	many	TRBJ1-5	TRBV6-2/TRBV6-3	CASRTGDFSNQPQHF	TGTGCCAGCAGGACGGGGGACTTTAGCAATCAGCCCCAGCATTTT
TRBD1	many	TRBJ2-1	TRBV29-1	CSVEHRGGEQFF	TGCAGCGTTGAACACAGGGGTGGTGAGCAGTTCTTC
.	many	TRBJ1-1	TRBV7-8	CASSSTGNTEAFF	TGTGCCAGCAGCTCTACAGGGAACACTGAAGCTTTCTTT
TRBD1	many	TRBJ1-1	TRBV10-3	CAIRMGQGADEAFF	TGTGCCATCAGAATGGGACAGGGGGCGGATGAAGCTTTCTTT